A selection of T cell receptor beta chains follows, all from one sample in a study of blood T cells in healthy people across ages. TCRdb re-called the 5' RACE reads through MiXCR, storing one row per CDR3 protein. The sample includes approximately 800,000 distinct CDR3 sequences, about 61% of them seen just once. What was sequenced was blood. The origin of the receptors is a man aged 35-49 years in good health. The CDR3 runs from the conserved cysteine through the conserved F or W. A D gene is named only where the DNA matches it firmly. Only part of the rows carry a size: once, few, many, or a class if the clone is expanded.

D gene: -; J gene: TRBJ1-5; clone size: few; V gene: TRBV3-1; CDR3 DNA: TGTGCCAGCAGCCAAGCAGGAGATCTTAGCAATCAGCCCCAGCATTTT; CDR3 protein: CASSQAGDLSNQPQHF
D gene: -; J gene: TRBJ2-3; clone size: few; V gene: TRBV11-3; CDR3 DNA: TGTGCCAGCAGCCCCCGACTAGTCCCAGATACGCAGTATTTT; CDR3 protein: CASSPRLVPDTQYF
D gene: -; J gene: TRBJ1-1; clone size: -; V gene: TRBV20-1; CDR3 DNA: TGCAGTGCTAGAGATCTTTTGGCCACTGAAGCTTTCTTT; CDR3 protein: CSARDLLATEAFF
D gene: -; J gene: TRBJ2-4; clone size: -; V gene: TRBV2; CDR3 DNA: TGTGCCAGCAGTGAGCTAACGCAACCCCAAAACATTCAGTACTTC; CDR3 protein: CASSELTQPQNIQYF
D gene: TRBD1; J gene: TRBJ1-2; clone size: -; V gene: TRBV28; CDR3 DNA: TGTGCCAGCAGTTTAGCTGTTAGGGGACAGTATGGCTACACCTTC; CDR3 protein: CASSLAVRGQYGYTF
D gene: -; J gene: TRBJ2-7; clone size: -; V gene: TRBV3-1; CDR3 DNA: TGTGCCAGCAGCCAAGAAGCTTCCGGGTGGGCTGAGCAGTACTTC; CDR3 protein: CASSQEASGWAEQYF
D gene: TRBD1; J gene: TRBJ1-2; clone size: -; V gene: TRBV14; CDR3 DNA: TGTACCAGCAGCTCACGGGACAGGGGGCTAGGTTACACCTTC; CDR3 protein: CTSSSRDRGLGYTF
D gene: -; J gene: TRBJ1-2; clone size: -; V gene: TRBV7-6; CDR3 DNA: TGTGCCAGCAGCTTAGAGGAAGGGAACTATGGCTACACCTTC; CDR3 protein: CASSLEEGNYGYTF
D gene: -; J gene: TRBJ1-4; clone size: -; V gene: TRBV6-1; CDR3 DNA: TGTGCCAGCACGCTCAATACCTTCGGGGGGAGCATCCCAACTAATGAAAAACTGTTTTTT; CDR3 protein: CASTLNTFGGSIPTNEKLFF
D gene: -; J gene: TRBJ1-1; clone size: -; V gene: TRBV28; CDR3 DNA: TGTGCCAGTACAAACCCCCGGCGCACCACTTTCTTT; CDR3 protein: CASTNPRRTTFF
D gene: -; J gene: TRBJ2-1; clone size: few; V gene: TRBV3-1; CDR3 DNA: TGTGCCAGCAGCCACGGGGGCAATGAGCAGTTCTTC; CDR3 protein: CASSHGGNEQFF
D gene: -; J gene: TRBJ2-3; clone size: once; V gene: TRBV20-1; CDR3 DNA: TGCAGCGCTAGCTTCACAGATACGCAGTATTTT; CDR3 protein: CSASFTDTQYF
D gene: -; J gene: TRBJ1-6; clone size: few; V gene: TRBV10-3; CDR3 DNA: TGTGCCATCAGTGATTATAATTCACCCCTCCACTTT; CDR3 protein: CAISDYNSPLHF
D gene: TRBD2; J gene: TRBJ2-1; clone size: few; V gene: TRBV7-2; CDR3 DNA: TGTGCCAGCAGCTTAGTGGCGACTAGCGGGACCAATGAGCAGTTCTTC; CDR3 protein: CASSLVATSGTNEQFF
D gene: -; J gene: TRBJ2-3; clone size: few; V gene: TRBV11-2; CDR3 DNA: TGTGCCAGCAGCCCTGTCGGAGATACGCAGTATTTT; CDR3 protein: CASSPVGDTQYF